This T cell receptor beta chain was retrieved from a study of graft-versus-host responses after intestinal transplantation. Study-wide background: Every transplant recipient was induced with anti-thymocyte globulin, then maintained on tacrolimus and steroids for two to four years.

Note on this clone: No antigen is known for it.

V was cut by 5 bases and J by 3 bases, with 17 bases left in between. CDR3 size: 15 residues. Germline V gene sequence: CDR1 MDHEN, CDR2 SYDVKM. Assay used: immunoSEQ multiplex PCR; TCRdb lists only in-frame clones, some missing. Of some 84,000 clones listed, roughly 80% are singletons. Here the sequenced sample was unstimulated CD4+ T cells sorted from spleen or lymph node cells, taken before intestinal transplant. The origin of this receptor is a human donor who received an intestinal transplant. This rearrangement joins TRBV28 to TRBJ2-7, with a weak D call TRBD2 (6 bases). Here the CDR3 reads CASSPPGNGGYEQYF. The CDR3, as DNA: TGTGCCAGCAGTCCTCCCGGGAACGGGGGCTACGAGCAGTACTTC.